This is a list of T cell receptor beta chains from one sample in a study of a mutant IDH1 vaccine in newly diagnosed glioma. Their antigens are not known. Repertoires were generated with immunoSEQ multiplex PCR, while TCRdb's copy carries only in-frame clones and drops some. The sample lists 35,000 to 45,000 clones, 80% occurring once. This specimen consisted of peripheral blood mononuclear cells (PBMCs), obtained from a glioma patient whose treatment included an IDH1 peptide vaccine. The receptors were gathered from a woman between 25 and 40 years old with glioma. Some clones in this sample may be carry-over from other donors' samples. Both conserved end residues are part of each CDR3. Fields, in order: D gene, J gene, clone size, V gene, CDR3 protein, CDR3 DNA. D genes are given only for firm matches. Size is stated for part of the rows, as once, few or many counts, or as a class when the clone is expanded.

D gene: NA
J gene: TRBJ2-3
clone size: NA
V gene: TRBV9
CDR3 protein: CASSLLSGSTDTQYF
CDR3 DNA: TGTGCCAGCAGCCTCCTTAGCGGTAGCACAGATACGCAGTATTTT

D gene: NA
J gene: TRBJ2-1
clone size: NA
V gene: TRBV7-2
CDR3 protein: CASSPLGGKQFF
CDR3 DNA: TGTGCCAGCAGCCCATTAGGGGGTAAGCAGTTCTTC

D gene: TRBD1
J gene: TRBJ1-1
clone size: NA
V gene: TRBV7-9
CDR3 protein: CASSQDRVAEAFF
CDR3 DNA: TGTGCCAGCAGCCAAGACAGGGTCGCTGAAGCTTTCTTT

D gene: NA
J gene: TRBJ2-7
clone size: NA
V gene: TRBV19
CDR3 protein: CASSMGGGSYYEQYF
CDR3 DNA: TGTGCCAGTAGTATGGGCGGTGGGAGCTACTACGAGCAGTACTTC

D gene: TRBD1
J gene: TRBJ1-1
clone size: NA
V gene: TRBV7-9
CDR3 protein: CASSSGEGARTEAFF
CDR3 DNA: TGTGCCAGCAGCTCAGGGGAGGGGGCGAGGACTGAAGCTTTCTTT

D gene: TRBD1
J gene: TRBJ1-1
clone size: NA
V gene: TRBV11-2
CDR3 protein: CASSLGDSPEAFF
CDR3 DNA: TGTGCCAGCAGCTTAGGGGACAGCCCTGAAGCTTTCTTT

D gene: TRBD1
J gene: TRBJ1-5
clone size: NA
V gene: TRBV4-1
CDR3 protein: CASSQAQGGQPQHF
CDR3 DNA: TGCGCCAGCAGCCAGGCGCAGGGGGGTCAGCCCCAGCATTTT

D gene: NA
J gene: TRBJ2-3
clone size: once
V gene: TRBV19
CDR3 protein: CASSVQGSDTQYF
CDR3 DNA: TGTGCCAGTAGTGTACAGGGATCAGATACGCAGTATTTT

D gene: TRBD1
J gene: TRBJ1-5
clone size: few
V gene: TRBV19
CDR3 protein: CASSRQGGQPQHF
CDR3 DNA: TGTGCCAGTAGTCGACAGGGTGGTCAGCCCCAGCATTTT

D gene: NA
J gene: TRBJ2-3
clone size: NA
V gene: TRBV7-9
CDR3 protein: CASRSGETQYF
CDR3 DNA: TGTGCCAGCAGGTCGGGGGAGACGCAGTATTTT

D gene: TRBD1
J gene: TRBJ1-1
clone size: few
V gene: TRBV13
CDR3 protein: CASSALLQGAGTEAFF
CDR3 DNA: TGTGCCAGCAGCGCCCTACTACAGGGGGCTGGCACTGAAGCTTTCTTT

D gene: NA
J gene: TRBJ1-5
clone size: few
V gene: TRBV30
CDR3 protein: CASTGSGGNQPQHF
CDR3 DNA: TGTGCCTCGACGGGATCGGGTGGGAATCAGCCCCAGCATTTT

D gene: NA
J gene: TRBJ1-2
clone size: NA
V gene: TRBV19
CDR3 protein: CASSKNHAAREVGYTF
CDR3 DNA: TGTGCCAGTAGTAAAAACCACGCGGCGAGGGAAGTTGGCTACACCTTC

D gene: TRBD2
J gene: TRBJ2-3
clone size: NA
V gene: TRBV7-6
CDR3 protein: CASSSPLAANTDTQYF
CDR3 DNA: TGTGCCAGCAGCTCTCCCCTAGCGGCAAACACAGATACGCAGTATTTT

D gene: NA
J gene: TRBJ2-3
clone size: NA
V gene: TRBV19
CDR3 protein: CASSDTSSTDTQYF
CDR3 DNA: TGTGCCAGTAGTGACACCTCTAGCACAGATACGCAGTATTTT

D gene: TRBD2
J gene: TRBJ2-1
clone size: NA
V gene: TRBV18
CDR3 protein: CASSPLRELAYNEQFF
CDR3 DNA: TGTGCCAGCTCACCCCTGCGGGAGTTGGCCTACAATGAGCAGTTCTTC

D gene: TRBD1
J gene: TRBJ1-1
clone size: NA
V gene: TRBV19
CDR3 protein: CASSTTGGYTEAFF
CDR3 DNA: TGTGCCAGTAGTACGACAGGGGGCTACACTGAAGCTTTCTTT

D gene: TRBD2
J gene: TRBJ2-2
clone size: NA
V gene: TRBV19
CDR3 protein: CASSTGLVAGELFF
CDR3 DNA: TGTGCCAGTAGTACGGGACTAGTAGCCGGGGAGCTGTTTTTT

D gene: TRBD2
J gene: TRBJ2-5
clone size: NA
V gene: TRBV4-1
CDR3 protein: CASSRLLAGANQETQYF
CDR3 DNA: TGCGCCAGCAGCCGCCTACTAGCGGGAGCTAACCAAGAGACCCAGTACTTC

D gene: TRBD1
J gene: TRBJ2-3
clone size: NA
V gene: TRBV4-1
CDR3 protein: CASSPGTGPDTQYF
CDR3 DNA: TGCGCCAGCAGCCCAGGGACAGGGCCAGATACGCAGTATTTT

D gene: NA
J gene: TRBJ2-1
clone size: NA
V gene: TRBV15
CDR3 protein: CATSRDITLIEQFF
CDR3 DNA: TGTGCCACCAGCAGAGATATTACCTTAATAGAGCAGTTCTTC

D gene: TRBD1
J gene: TRBJ1-2
clone size: NA
V gene: TRBV5-1
CDR3 protein: CASSSGQGTYGYTF
CDR3 DNA: TGCGCCAGCAGCTCCGGACAGGGGACCTATGGCTACACCTTC

D gene: TRBD1
J gene: TRBJ1-2
clone size: NA
V gene: TRBV6-5
CDR3 protein: CASSADRERYTF
CDR3 DNA: TGTGCCAGCAGTGCCGACAGGGAACGCTACACCTTC

D gene: TRBD1
J gene: TRBJ1-4
clone size: few
V gene: TRBV27
CDR3 protein: CASSNLGTGDEKLFF
CDR3 DNA: TGTGCCAGCAGTAACCTCGGGACAGGGGATGAAAAACTGTTTTTT

D gene: TRBD1
J gene: TRBJ1-2
clone size: NA
V gene: TRBV30
CDR3 protein: CAWTGGYGTYGYTF
CDR3 DNA: TGTGCCTGGACAGGGGGCTACGGTACCTATGGCTACACCTTC

D gene: TRBD2
J gene: TRBJ2-3
clone size: NA
V gene: TRBV6-5
CDR3 protein: CASSYGAGGAGDTQYF
CDR3 DNA: TGTGCCAGCAGTTATGGAGCGGGAGGGGCGGGGGATACGCAGTATTTT

D gene: TRBD2
J gene: TRBJ2-1
clone size: NA
V gene: TRBV19
CDR3 protein: CAIGTSHYNEQFF
CDR3 DNA: TGTGCCATTGGGACTAGCCATTACAATGAGCAGTTCTTC

D gene: NA
J gene: TRBJ2-1
clone size: NA
V gene: TRBV10-1
CDR3 protein: CASSELSRSTSRQDEQFF
CDR3 DNA: TGCGCCAGCAGTGAGTTAAGCCGGTCTACTAGCCGGCAGGATGAGCAGTTCTTC

D gene: NA
J gene: TRBJ2-7
clone size: NA
V gene: TRBV7-6
CDR3 protein: CASSYSGRTYEQYF
CDR3 DNA: TGTGCCAGCAGCTACTCGGGCCGGACCTACGAGCAGTACTTC

D gene: TRBD2
J gene: TRBJ2-5
clone size: NA
V gene: TRBV5-6
CDR3 protein: CASRGTGRGETQYF
CDR3 DNA: TGTGCCAGCAGGGGGACTGGGCGGGGGGAGACCCAGTACTTC